This T cell receptor (beta chain) originates from a study of blood T cells in healthy people across ages. Through a sample-barcoded 5' primer and a J-beta primer mix, a second PCR was run for roughly 7 to 12 cycles. Each cDNA molecule was tagged by a template-switch adaptor with 12 random nucleotides. TCRdb re-derived calls from the 5' RACE reads in MiXCR, one entry per CDR3 protein. The table shows 380,000 or so distinct CDR3 sequences, with 45% to 65% occurring only once. This TCR was sampled from a man aged 60 to 75 in good health. Material: blood.

In DNA, the CDR3 is TGTGCCAGCAGCTTCCGGGACGGAAGCAATCAGCCCCAGCATTTT. Translation gives CASSFRDGSNQPQHF. V and J are TRBV5-6 and TRBJ1-5; the D gene is possibly TRBD1 (5 bases). CDR3 length equals 15 residues. Germline lookup yields CDR1 SGHDT and CDR2 YYEEEE. V was shortened by 2 bases and J by 1 base, with 10 bases between the two germline ends.